This paragraph covers one T cell receptor (beta chain) sequence. This clonotype occurred many times. This clone's antigen is unknown. Base qualities are missing; no much larger clone stands one base away. These data originate in a study of T cells in Graves' hyperthyroidism and ophthalmopathy (dated by TCRdb to the late 2010s). About the full investigation: Peripheral blood was sampled at the time of initial diagnosis, prior to any treatment. TCR Vbeta CDR3 sequencing of some 140 peripheral blood samples (more than 40 ophthalmopathy, 75 or so hyperthyroidism and roughly 17 progressor patients) is reported in the paper. After sampling, hyperthyroidism patients received methimazole starting at 30 mg daily, and ophthalmopathy patients received high-dose intravenous methylprednisolone. Thyroid tissue and blood T-cell repertoires from more than 5 Graves' hyperthyroidism patients were also compared in the study. Prospective prediction of ophthalmopathy was tested in an independent validation cohort of approximately 18 hyperthyroidism patients and approximately 17 patients who later progressed to ophthalmopathy. A discovery cohort of roughly 100 patients, roughly 43 with Graves' ophthalmopathy and about 58 with stable Graves' hyperthyroidism, was used to find distinguishing TCR V-J signatures. The roughly 100 discovery patients were randomly divided into training and test sets at a 7:3 ratio.

The TCR beta CDR3 regions were amplified from the RNA transcripts. A first-round RT-PCR of the TCR CDR3 used the HTBI primer set with the Qiagen OneStep RT-PCR kit. A second multiplex PCR round built the libraries, followed by size selection and purification. Paired-end sequencing of the libraries was performed with 100 bp reads on an Illumina HiSeq2000. In the paper's pipeline: Raw data were processed with SOAPnuke, discarding reads with adapters, uncalled bases, mean Phred below 15, or no exact constant-primer or identifier match. High-quality paired reads were merged with COPE v1.2.5, and unique nucleotide sequences were defined as clonotypes. Clonotypes were aligned to IMGT TRBV, TRBD and TRBJ reference segments using MiTCR v1.1. The analysis included only V-J combinations with a frequency above 0.0001, which together covered roughly 99% of the repertoires. The TCS score was defined as F50 (clonal expansion) divided by E x V (chaos), with BLOSUM62-based TCRdist calculated between CDR3 peptides within each V-J. Welch's t-statistics and random forest reduced 500 to 550 V-J features to 13, which were used in a naive Bayes classifier (R e1071). TCRdb reworked the public reads: Q25 trimming with fastp, MiXCR clone assembly, productive beta chains retained. Rows with one shared CDR3 protein collapse into an entry with the most common genes and DNA. What appears here as the V and J calls and clone size reflects TCRdb's work, not the paper's. The sample includes over 250,000 distinct CDR3 sequences, with around 25% observed a single time. The ten largest clones add up to 25% to 30% of the sample.

Hyperthyroidism patients were aged 18 to 65 years and newly diagnosed, with disease duration of less than 2 months. The study excluded patients with uncontrolled infections, other autoimmune diseases, pregnancy or lactation. Clinical symptoms, serum thyroxine and TRAb, thyroid ultrasound, and orbital computed tomography formed the basis for the diagnoses. Blood from progressor patients was drawn when they were first diagnosed with hyperthyroidism, before any ophthalmopathy symptoms appeared. Ficoll-Paque density gradient centrifugation was used to isolate PBMCs from 8.5 to 10 ml of fresh peripheral blood. Progressor patients were defined as those initially diagnosed with Graves' hyperthyroidism in whom ophthalmopathy developed during follow-up. Trizol reagent was used to extract total RNA, and RNA quality was then checked on an Agilent 2100 Bioanalyzer. Clipping removes 7 bases from V and 6 bases from J, with 12 as the unmatched junction base count. CDR1 and CDR2, looked up from the germline V gene, are SQVTM and ANQGSEA. From the cysteine through the phenylalanine, the CDR3 covers 13 amino acids. CDR3 DNA only is kept here, 39 bases in frame from base 1.

Paper-wide results and their limitations: In cross-validation, a model built on a 13 V-J signature told ophthalmopathy apart from stable hyperthyroidism with 85% to 90% sensitivity and roughly 81% specificity, and in testing the same model reached 80%/75%. Most expanded thyroid clonotypes (frequency above 0.001) were also found in blood, which suggests that blood repertoires may mirror thyroid immune responses. In validation, the model predicted progression to ophthalmopathy a median of about 5.9 months before onset, with roughly 71% sensitivity and roughly 72% specificity. Sample size was not statistically predetermined, and blinding of investigators to group allocation was not performed.

Sequenced material: blood. This clonotype was sampled from a man aged 40-49 years with Graves' hyperthyroidism that later progressed to Graves' ophthalmopathy. The chain is encoded by TRBV29-1 joined to TRBJ2-7; 7 central bases correspond to TRBD1. CDR3 loop: CSGIQGYPGEQYF. The DNA reads as follows: TGCAGCGGAATACAGGGGTACCCAGGCGAGCAGTACTTC.